This T cell receptor beta chain was documented in a study of blood T cell repertoires in COVID-19. TCRdb keeps only in-frame clones here, not all; method: immunoSEQ multiplex PCR. The data show about 130,000 clones, about 78% seen once. This TCR derives from a man between 60 and 75 years old who had recovered from COVID-19. Specimen: peripheral blood.

This CDR3 is CATGTTGLSNQPQHF. The CDR3 DNA sequence: TGTGCCACCGGAACTACAGGGTTGAGCAATCAGCCCCAGCATTTT. The chain recombines TRBV10-3 with TRBJ1-5, with a weak D call TRBD1 (6 bases). This CDR3 comprises 15 residues. V was cut by 10 bases and J by 1 base, with 17 bases left in between. CDR1 and CDR2 from the germline V gene are ENHRY and SYGVKD.